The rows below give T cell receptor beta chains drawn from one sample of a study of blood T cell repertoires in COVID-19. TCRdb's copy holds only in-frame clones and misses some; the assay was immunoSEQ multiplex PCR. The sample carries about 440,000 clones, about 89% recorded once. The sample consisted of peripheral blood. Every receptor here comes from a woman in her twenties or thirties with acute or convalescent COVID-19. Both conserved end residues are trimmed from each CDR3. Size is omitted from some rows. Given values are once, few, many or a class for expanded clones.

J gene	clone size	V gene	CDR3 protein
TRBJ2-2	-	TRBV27	ASRPDRPSGELF
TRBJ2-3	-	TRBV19	ASSRDPGLGADTQY
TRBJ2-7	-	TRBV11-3	ASSNRQWAYEQY
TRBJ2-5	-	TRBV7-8	ASSPGQGETQY
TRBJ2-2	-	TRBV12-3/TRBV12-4	ASSLVSTGELF
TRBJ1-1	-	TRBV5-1	ASSLLGTENTEAF
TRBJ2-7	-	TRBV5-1	ASSVAAGQGRGQY
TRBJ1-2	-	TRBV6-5	ASSRSGVYGYT
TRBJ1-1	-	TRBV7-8	ASSRHPTGSNTEAF
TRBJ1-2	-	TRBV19	ASSIGQGARSGYT
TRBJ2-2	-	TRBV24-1	AAGRPRGTVGTGELF
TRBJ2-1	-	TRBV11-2	ASSLNRGDEQF
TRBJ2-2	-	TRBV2	ASSGGRGLDTGELF
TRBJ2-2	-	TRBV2	ATSRQGGNTGELF
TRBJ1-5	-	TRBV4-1	ASSPIMTGSNQPQH
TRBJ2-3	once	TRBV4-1	ASSLKDSGGELHTQY
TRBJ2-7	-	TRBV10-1	ASSPYSSYEQY
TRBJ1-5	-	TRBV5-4	ASSLDRGMGQPQH
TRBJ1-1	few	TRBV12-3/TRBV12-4	ASSADRGAF
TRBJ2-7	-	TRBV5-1	ASSLEGQGAPYEQY
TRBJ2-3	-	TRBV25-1	ASSPPGRRGLDTQY
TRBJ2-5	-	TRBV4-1	ASSQEDASGGPGKETQY
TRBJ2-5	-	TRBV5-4	ASSLDRSGGSGETQY
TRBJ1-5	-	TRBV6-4	ASSAGTGGDQPQH
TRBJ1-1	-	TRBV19	ASSDSGGGNTEAF
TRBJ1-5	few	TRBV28	ASRSYKDSGAQH
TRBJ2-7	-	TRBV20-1	SASRRLRYEQY
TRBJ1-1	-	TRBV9	ASSPRTAEAF
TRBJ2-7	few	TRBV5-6	ASSTGQGMEQY
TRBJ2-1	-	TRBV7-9	ASPSGVSSYNEQF
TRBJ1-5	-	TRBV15	ATSRGGWDPSQPQH
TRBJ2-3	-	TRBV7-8	ASSARLAGGPLYASTDTQY
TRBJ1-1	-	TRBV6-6	ASSYGRGRNTEAF
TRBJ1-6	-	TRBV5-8	ASSLAGFMSSYNSPLH
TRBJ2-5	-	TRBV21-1	ASSKDSQETQY
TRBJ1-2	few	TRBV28	ASSFGGQDYGYT
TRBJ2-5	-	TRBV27	ASRAQVRETQY
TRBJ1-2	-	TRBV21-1	AHEAGWIYT
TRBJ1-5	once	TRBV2	ASSSAHSNQPQH
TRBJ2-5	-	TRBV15	ATSSLGGRWETQY
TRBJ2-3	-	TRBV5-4	ASSLGLAGDVEY
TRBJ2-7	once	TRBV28	ASSSLQISYEQY
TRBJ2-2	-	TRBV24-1	ATSDPTGGTGELF